The present T cell receptor beta chain was sequenced within a study of cytomegalovirus exposure and HLA in healthy donors. The wider study: An earlier analysis found 117 million unique TCR beta sequences from about 190 million T cells. Broader study findings: Cytomegalovirus-associated TCR beta chains were listed, numbering 164. Cytomegalovirus status was reportedly diagnosed by the classifier with high sensitivity and specificity.

The PCR made use of 60 Vbeta and 13 Jbeta primers. The method was immunoSEQ multiplex PCR; TCRdb's version includes in-frame clones alone and lacks a portion of them. Among about 160,000 clones listed, approximately 76% were seen once. The CDR3 contains 13 residues. Germline CDR1 reads SEHNR; CDR2 reads FQNEAQ (reference sequence). V lost 3 bases to trimming and J lost 1 base, with 6 bases between them. Notes on this clone: Its antigen is undetermined.

The rearrangement uses TRBV7-9 and TRBJ1-2; D unclear. The sequencing input was PBMCs. This clonotype was sampled from a man aged 55 to 70 in good health and CMV-seronegative. The DNA of the CDR3 is TGTGCCAGCAGCTTGTCCAATAACTATGGCTACACCTTC. Its protein is CASSLSNNYGYTF.